The 17 T cell receptor beta chains presented below share a single source sample, sequenced in a study of PD-L1 blockade in urothelial cancer. Here immunoSEQ multiplex PCR was the method, and the copy in TCRdb shows in-frame clones only, minus some. The sample holds 85,000 to 130,000 clones, about 90% seen once. The source was PBMCs, collected around atezolizumab (anti-PD-L1) treatment. The receptors stem from a woman older than 75 with urothelial cancer.

The rearrangement links TRBV15 to TRBJ1-5; weak D call: TRBD1 (5 bases). The CDR3 consists of 17 residues. V shed 0 bases and J shed 4 bases, with 16 bases lying between them. Germline CDR1 and CDR2: LNHNV and YYDKDF (reference sequence). The CDR3 loop is CATSRDRSAGRNQPQHF. The CDR3 nucleotides read TGTGCCACCAGCAGAGATCGGTCGGCAGGGAGGAATCAGCCCCAGCATTTT.

The chain employs TRBV5-1 and TRBJ2-2, with a tentative D call TRBD2 (7 bases). V lost 3 bases and J 7 bases, leaving 19 bases between the germline ends. The germline CDR1 and CDR2 sequences are SGHRS and YFSETQ. The CDR3 length is 16 residues. CDR3 residues: CASSSAGAQLDGELFF. In DNA, the CDR3 is TGCGCCAGCAGCTCGGCGGGGGCCCAATTAGACGGGGAGCTGTTTTTT. Full variable domain (missing parts from reference TRBV5-1 and TRBJ2-2): KAGVTQTPRYLIKTRGQQVTLSCSPISGHRSVSWYQQTPGQGLQFLFEYFSETQRNKGNFPGRFSGRQFSNSRSEMNVSTLELGDSALYLCASSSAGAQLDGELFFGEGSRLTVL.

V and J are TRBV28 and TRBJ1-2; 7 bases line up with TRBD1. The J segment lost 3 bases and the V segment lost 2 bases, leaving 9 bases of the junction unmatched. The V gene's germline CDR1 is MDHEN and CDR2 SYDVKM. CDR3 length: 16 amino acids. CDR3 sequence (DNA): TGTGCCAGCAGTTTAGTCTTGACAGGGTACGACTATGGCTACACCTTC. This encodes CASSLVLTGYDYGYTF.

V gene TRBV6-5 combines with J gene TRBJ2-3, with D tentatively TRBD2 (5 bases). V dropped 3 bases and J dropped 0 bases, with 13 bases sitting between them. CDR1 and CDR2 (germline): MNHEY, SVGAGI. The CDR3 loop spans 16 amino acids. The CDR3 loop reads CASSYSGILSTDTQYF. The CDR3 coding sequence is TGTGCCAGCAGTTATTCGGGGATCCTCAGCACAGATACGCAGTATTTT.

This chain uses TRBV11-2 with TRBJ1-4, with D hard to call. V was shortened by 5 bases and J by 3 bases, with 10 bases between the two germline ends. The CDR3 runs to 14 residues. The germline V gene has CDR1 SGHAT and CDR2 FQNNGV. CDR3 residues: CASSPLPPNEKLFF. CDR3 sequence (DNA): TGTGCCAGCAGCCCCCTTCCCCCTAATGAAAAACTGTTTTTT.

The chain has TRBV5-6 and TRBJ2-2, with a tentative D call TRBD2 (5 bases). In germline, CDR1 is SGHDT, CDR2 YYEEEE. This CDR3 region has 17 residues. Between the trimmed V and J ends, which lost 0 bases and 0 bases, there was a span of 12 bases. CDR3 DNA sequence: TGTGCCAGCAGCTTGGAGATAGCGCCAACGAACACCGGGGAGCTGTTTTTT. Its protein is CASSLEIAPTNTGELFF.

V gene TRBV18 combines with J gene TRBJ1-1, with a tentative D call TRBD1 (6 bases). The CDR3 has 15 residues. Germline CDR1 and CDR2: KGHSH and LQKENI. V was trimmed by 3 bases and J by 7 bases, leaving 18 bases between them. Here the CDR3 DNA reads TGTGCCAGCTCACCCACCGTACCAGGGGCAGGTGAAGCTTTCTTT. Amino acids: CASSPTVPGAGEAFF.

The chain is built from TRBV28 and TRBJ2-7; 8 positions agree with TRBD1. The CDR3 runs to 14 residues. With V trimmed by 2 bases and J by 3 bases, 3 bases remained unmatched. From germline, CDR1 is MDHEN and CDR2 SYDVKM. Written as DNA, the CDR3 is TGTGCCAGCAGTTTAGGGACAGGAAACTACGAGCAGTACTTC. Its translation: CASSLGTGNYEQYF.

The V call is TRBV5-4, the J call TRBJ2-5; 10 bases agree with TRBD2. Trimming cost V 4 bases and J 1 base; bases outside gene matches: 4. The CDR3 has 15 amino acids. Germline CDR1 is SGHNT and CDR2 is YYREEE (reference sequence). The CDR3 sequence is CASSTSGALQETQYF. CDR3 DNA: TGTGCCAGCAGCACTAGCGGGGCCCTCCAAGAGACCCAGTACTTC.

J is TRBJ1-1 and V is TRBV7-2; perhaps TRBD1 as D (6 bases). The CDR3 is made up of 15 amino acids. V was trimmed by 2 bases and J by 1 base, leaving 11 bases between them. Germline lookup yields CDR1 SGHTA and CDR2 FQGNSA. CDR3 protein: CASSLLGAANTEAFF. The CDR3 nucleotides are TGTGCCAGCAGCTTATTGGGGGCCGCGAACACTGAAGCTTTCTTT.

The chain is built from TRBV20-1 and TRBJ2-1; no definite D call. Trimming shortened V by 5 bases and J by 9 bases, and 5 bases separated the two germline ends. CDR3 length equals 9 residues. Germline loops: CDR1 DFQATT, CDR2 SNEGSKA (reference sequence). CDR3 region: CSAQAEQFF. CDR3 nucleotide sequence: TGCAGTGCTCAGGCTGAGCAGTTCTTC.

The gene calls are TRBV19 and TRBJ1-2, with D tentatively TRBD1 (6 bases). The length of the CDR3 is 13 residues. Germline CDR1 reads LNHDA; CDR2 reads SQIVND (reference sequence). V was clipped by 5 bases and J by 2 bases, with 9 bases between them. The CDR3 nucleotides are TGTGCCAGTAGTTCCACAGGGAACTATGGCTACACCTTC. This gives the protein CASSSTGNYGYTF.

This chain uses TRBV29-1 with TRBJ1-2, with D tentatively TRBD1 (5 bases). CDR3 length: 14 amino acids. V lost 4 bases, J lost 2 bases, and 14 bases lay in between. From germline, CDR1 is SQVTM and CDR2 ANQGSEA. The CDR3, as DNA: TGCAGCGTTGGTTCAGGGCACGGAAACTATGGCTACACCTTC. Translating gives CSVGSGHGNYGYTF.

The chain links TRBV2 to TRBJ1-2; TRBD1 matches 11 bases. Germline V lookup: CDR1 SNHLY, CDR2 FYNNEI. Germline trimming cut 8 bases from V and 3 bases from J; bases unmatched to any gene: 8. The CDR3 extends over 15 amino acids. CDR3 bases: TGTGCCAGCCCGGACAGGGGGCTTTGGGACTATGGCTACACCTTC. This codes for CASPDRGLWDYGYTF.

This chain joins TRBV5-8 and TRBJ1-1; D gene ambiguous. The germline CDR1 and CDR2 sequences are SGHTS and YDEGEE. The CDR3 is made up of 15 amino acids. V lost 0 bases to trimming and J lost 1 base, with 10 bases between them. The CDR3 nucleotides read TGTGCCAGCAGCTTGGGAGTCCTAAAGAACACTGAAGCTTTCTTT. Its translation is CASSLGVLKNTEAFF.

V is TRBV4-2 and J is TRBJ2-1, with TRBD2 matching over 7 bases. This CDR3 contains 14 residues. Germline V gene lookup returns CDR1 LGHNA and CDR2 YNFKEQ. V trimming: 7 bases; J trimming: 5 bases; junction bases outside the gene matches: 8. The CDR3 DNA sequence: TGTGCCAGCACTGCGGGAGTGCTAAACAATGAGCAGTTCTTC. This codes for CASTAGVLNNEQFF.

V usage is TRBV6-4 and J usage is TRBJ1-1; D is undetermined. The germline CDR1 and CDR2 sequences are MRHNA and SNTAGT. Between the trimmed V and J ends, which lost 8 bases and 11 bases, there was a span of 27 bases. The CDR3 runs 15 residues. CDR3 in amino acids: CASVCRDTSGVEAFF. CDR3 nucleotide sequence: TGTGCCAGCGTATGCCGGGATACTTCAGGAGTGGAGGCTTTCTTT.